One T cell receptor (beta chain) is described in this entry. What it recognizes is unknown. This could be a read error, since a much larger clone is one nucleotide away. This sample is part of a study of response to subunit inactivated influenza vaccine. Findings and limits, study-wide: There was a suggestion from the authors that each seasonal influenza vaccination recruits few new T cells.

V lost 5 bases and J 12 bases, leaving 19 bases between the germline ends. The CDR3 covers 13 residues. CDR1 MNHEY and CDR2 SMNVEV come from the germline V gene (reference sequence). From the RT-PCR reads, TCRdb called clonotypes with MiXCR, one entry per CDR3 protein. The sample shows a few hundred thousand distinct CDR3 sequences, approximately 7.7% of them seen only once. V gene TRBV27 combines with J gene TRBJ1-1; a weak D match, TRBD1 (5 bases). The TCR originated in a man between 50 and 69 years old who received an inactivated influenza vaccine. Specimen: PBMCs from blood, collected roughly 24 months after vaccination. CDR3 residues: CASSSYGGVRTFF. In DNA, the CDR3 is TGTGCCAGCAGTAGCTATGGGGGGGTTCGGACTTTCTTT.